This is a list of T cell receptor beta chains from one sample in a study of blood T cell repertoires in COVID-19. Sequencing used immunoSEQ multiplex PCR; TCRdb keeps in-frame clones, though not all of them. The repertoire includes about 55,000 clones, 88% of them detected once, and around 8.5% sits in the top ten. The sample taken for sequencing was peripheral blood. These receptors all stem from a man aged 55-75 years with active COVID-19. Both conserved end residues are part of each CDR3. The order of the fields is clone size, D gene, V gene, J gene, CDR3 protein, CDR3 DNA. The D gene is left open where the match is weak. A clone size is listed for some rows: how often the clone was seen (once, few, many), or a class if it is expanded.

size: .
D: .
V: TRBV6-6
J: TRBJ1-6
CDR3: CASSTQRGSNPLHF
DNA: TGTGCCAGCAGTACCCAAAGGGGGTCTAACCCCCTCCACTTT

size: .
D: TRBD2
V: TRBV5-1
J: TRBJ2-7
CDR3: CASSFGTSGDPYEQYF
DNA: TGCGCCAGCAGCTTTGGGACTAGCGGAGATCCCTACGAGCAGTACTTC

size: .
D: .
V: TRBV2
J: TRBJ1-5
CDR3: CASGGINQPQHF
DNA: TGTGCCAGCGGAGGTATCAATCAGCCCCAGCATTTT

size: few
D: .
V: TRBV6-4
J: TRBJ2-1
CDR3: CATARTLSYNEQFF
DNA: TGTGCCACCGCGAGGACTCTGTCCTACAATGAGCAGTTCTTC

size: once
D: TRBD1
V: TRBV6-5
J: TRBJ1-5
CDR3: CASSTGQGSYQPQHF
DNA: TGTGCCAGCAGTACAGGACAGGGGAGCTATCAGCCCCAGCATTTT

size: .
D: .
V: TRBV9
J: TRBJ2-5
CDR3: CASSAEETQYF
DNA: TGTGCCAGCAGCGCGGAAGAGACCCAGTACTTC

size: .
D: .
V: TRBV28
J: TRBJ1-6
CDR3: CASSSTGTPLHF
DNA: TGTGCCAGCAGTTCCACAGGGACACCCCTCCACTTT

size: .
D: .
V: TRBV19
J: TRBJ2-2
CDR3: CASRLLVMGTGELFF
DNA: TGTGCCAGTAGACTACTAGTAATGGGCACCGGGGAGCTGTTTTTT

size: .
D: .
V: TRBV11-2
J: TRBJ1-1
CDR3: CASSLAADMNTEAFF
DNA: TGTGCCAGCAGCTTAGCTGCGGATATGAACACTGAAGCTTTCTTT

size: once
D: .
V: TRBV21-1
J: TRBJ2-4
CDR3: CASSRELATARKNIQYF
DNA: TGTGCCAGCAGTCGCGAGCTAGCTACAGCAAGAAAAAACATTCAGTACTTC

size: .
D: .
V: TRBV19
J: TRBJ1-5
CDR3: CASSPGGGYNRPQHF
DNA: TGTGCCAGTAGTCCTGGGGGGGGCTACAATCGGCCCCAGCATTTT

size: .
D: TRBD1
V: TRBV12-3/TRBV12-4
J: TRBJ1-2
CDR3: CASSRGQLGGYTF
DNA: TGTGCCAGCAGCCGGGGACAGCTAGGAGGCTACACCTTC

size: once
D: .
V: TRBV9
J: TRBJ1-1
CDR3: CASSLGAPNTEAFF
DNA: TGTGCCAGCAGCCTGGGGGCCCCGAACACTGAAGCTTTCTTT

size: .
D: .
V: TRBV27
J: TRBJ2-7
CDR3: CASAETRPYEQYF
DNA: TGTGCCAGCGCTGAGACAAGGCCCTACGAGCAGTACTTC

size: .
D: TRBD2
V: TRBV14
J: TRBJ2-1
CDR3: CASSLVAGAYNEQFF
DNA: TGTGCCAGCAGCCTCGTAGCGGGAGCTTACAATGAGCAGTTCTTC

size: .
D: TRBD2
V: TRBV27
J: TRBJ2-1
CDR3: CASSYIAGDNEQFF
DNA: TGTGCCAGCAGTTACATAGCGGGAGACAATGAGCAGTTCTTC

size: .
D: .
V: TRBV19
J: TRBJ2-1
CDR3: CASSISRLSYNEQFF
DNA: TGTGCCAGTAGTATCTCGCGGTTATCCTACAATGAGCAGTTCTTC

size: .
D: .
V: TRBV13
J: TRBJ1-1
CDR3: CASSAGAGLPEAFF
DNA: TGTGCCAGCAGCGCCGGAGCAGGACTCCCTGAAGCTTTCTTT

size: .
D: TRBD1
V: TRBV11-3
J: TRBJ2-6
CDR3: CARGTGLSSGANVLTF
DNA: TGTGCCAGGGGGACAGGTCTCTCGTCTGGGGCCAACGTCCTGACTTTC

size: .
D: .
V: TRBV5-1
J: TRBJ1-3
CDR3: CASSPAVGSGNTIYF
DNA: TGCGCCAGCAGCCCCGCGGTCGGCTCTGGAAACACCATATATTTT

size: .
D: .
V: TRBV2
J: TRBJ2-3
CDR3: CASSGGTDTQYF
DNA: TGTGCCAGCAGTGGAGGCACAGATACGCAGTATTTT

size: .
D: TRBD2
V: TRBV4-1
J: TRBJ2-7
CDR3: CASSHTGLAGGEQYF
DNA: TGCGCCAGCAGCCATACGGGACTAGCGGGTGGGGAGCAGTACTTC

size: .
D: TRBD2
V: TRBV6-6
J: TRBJ2-1
CDR3: CASAAGATYNEQFF
DNA: TGTGCCAGCGCAGCGGGAGCTACCTACAATGAGCAGTTCTTC

size: .
D: .
V: TRBV19
J: TRBJ2-7
CDR3: CASSDQGYEQYF
DNA: TGTGCCAGTAGTGACCAGGGCTACGAGCAGTACTTC

size: .
D: TRBD1
V: TRBV9
J: TRBJ1-6
CDR3: CASTRQGLNSPLHF
DNA: TGTGCCAGCACCCGACAGGGGTTGAATTCACCCCTCCACTTT

size: .
D: TRBD2
V: TRBV11-2
J: TRBJ2-3
CDR3: CASSSVLGGRGDTQYF
DNA: TGTGCCAGCAGCTCGGTCTTGGGCGGGAGGGGAGATACGCAGTATTTT

size: .
D: .
V: TRBV28
J: TRBJ1-5
CDR3: CASSFRTVGNQPQHF
DNA: TGTGCCAGCAGTTTTAGGACAGTAGGCAATCAGCCCCAGCATTTT

size: .
D: .
V: TRBV14
J: TRBJ2-1
CDR3: CASSPTGQGRNEQFF
DNA: TGTGCCAGCAGCCCAACGGGCCAGGGCAGGAATGAGCAGTTCTTC

size: .
D: TRBD2
V: TRBV12-5
J: TRBJ2-3
CDR3: CASGLTAGVPDTQYF
DNA: TGTGCTAGTGGTTTGACAGCGGGAGTCCCAGATACGCAGTATTTT

size: .
D: TRBD1
V: TRBV6-5
J: TRBJ2-7
CDR3: CASSYSGQDYEQYF
DNA: TGTGCCAGCAGTTACTCGGGACAGGATTACGAGCAGTACTTC

size: .
D: TRBD1
V: TRBV10-3
J: TRBJ2-1
CDR3: CAISDTGGNEQFF
DNA: TGTGCCATCAGTGATACAGGGGGAAATGAGCAGTTCTTC

size: once
D: .
V: TRBV27
J: TRBJ1-2
CDR3: CASSLDSGAGAGYTF
DNA: TGTGCCAGCAGTTTGGACAGTGGGGCTGGAGCTGGCTACACCTTC

size: .
D: TRBD1
V: TRBV9
J: TRBJ2-1
CDR3: CASSVAPGGRVNEQFF
DNA: TGTGCCAGCAGCGTAGCACCAGGGGGCCGGGTTAATGAGCAGTTCTTC

size: .
D: .
V: TRBV29-1
J: TRBJ1-2
CDR3: CSVDSAGLGYTF
DNA: TGCAGCGTCGATTCCGCGGGGTTAGGCTACACCTTC

size: .
D: TRBD1
V: TRBV11-2
J: TRBJ2-1
CDR3: CASSLAGGTGDNEQFF
DNA: TGTGCCAGCAGCTTAGCGGGGGGGACAGGGGACAATGAGCAGTTCTTC

size: once
D: .
V: TRBV18
J: TRBJ2-5
CDR3: CASSPPGETQYF
DNA: TGTGCCAGCTCACCTCCCGGGGAGACCCAGTACTTC

size: once
D: TRBD2
V: TRBV5-1
J: TRBJ2-3
CDR3: CASRGSGTADTQYF
DNA: TGCGCCAGCAGAGGTAGCGGGACGGCAGATACGCAGTATTTT

size: .
D: TRBD1
V: TRBV12-5
J: TRBJ1-5
CDR3: CASGPGQGLNQPQHF
DNA: TGTGCTAGTGGACCCGGACAGGGGTTAAATCAGCCCCAGCATTTT

size: .
D: .
V: TRBV5-1
J: TRBJ2-7
CDR3: CASSPGGFPSYEQYF
DNA: TGCGCCAGCAGCCCCGGAGGGTTCCCGTCCTACGAGCAGTACTTC

size: .
D: TRBD2
V: TRBV5-1
J: TRBJ2-1
CDR3: CASSLLVTSGRNEQFF
DNA: TGCGCCAGCAGCTTGTTGGTGACTAGCGGGAGGAATGAGCAGTTCTTC

size: .
D: .
V: TRBV5-6
J: TRBJ1-1
CDR3: CASSLLGRIGNTEAFF
DNA: TGTGCCAGCAGCTTGTTAGGCAGGATAGGGAACACTGAAGCTTTCTTT

size: .
D: .
V: TRBV2
J: TRBJ1-6
CDR3: CASSEGPPLHF
DNA: TGTGCCAGCAGTGAGGGGCCACCCCTCCACTTT

size: .
D: .
V: TRBV27
J: TRBJ2-3
CDR3: CASSFLGWGAQYF
DNA: TGTGCCAGCAGTTTCCTGGGGTGGGGGGCGCAGTATTTT

size: .
D: .
V: TRBV6-2/TRBV6-3
J: TRBJ2-3
CDR3: CASSYSEREDTQYF
DNA: TGTGCCAGCAGTTACTCTGAGCGCGAGGATACGCAGTATTTT

size: few
D: TRBD1
V: TRBV19
J: TRBJ1-6
CDR3: CASSMSTGGGSPLHF
DNA: TGTGCCAGTAGTATGTCGACAGGGGGCGGATCACCCCTCCACTTT

size: .
D: TRBD2
V: TRBV18
J: TRBJ2-3
CDR3: CASSPGTSGLGTDTQYF
DNA: TGTGCCAGCTCACCCGGGACTAGCGGGCTGGGCACAGATACGCAGTATTTT

size: .
D: TRBD2
V: TRBV11-2
J: TRBJ2-3
CDR3: CASSLGVAGVPDTQYF
DNA: TGTGCCAGCAGCTTAGGGGTAGCGGGAGTCCCAGATACGCAGTATTTT

size: .
D: .
V: TRBV28
J: TRBJ1-1
CDR3: CALLGGVGNTEAFF
DNA: TGTGCCCTCCTCGGGGGTGTAGGGAACACTGAAGCTTTCTTT

size: few
D: .
V: TRBV11-2
J: TRBJ2-7
CDR3: CASSFNLAVPYEQYF
DNA: TGTGCCAGCAGCTTTAACCTAGCAGTCCCCTACGAGCAGTACTTC

size: .
D: TRBD1
V: TRBV3-1/TRBV3-2
J: TRBJ2-7
CDR3: CASSRETGSYEQYF
DNA: TGTGCCAGCAGCCGAGAGACAGGGAGTTACGAGCAGTACTTC

size: .
D: TRBD2
V: TRBV25-1
J: TRBJ2-7
CDR3: CASSDPLAGPQEQYF
DNA: TGTGCCAGCAGTGACCCACTAGCGGGACCCCAGGAGCAGTACTTC

size: .
D: TRBD2
V: TRBV27
J: TRBJ2-5
CDR3: CASSSMRLAGGPFQETQYF
DNA: TGTGCCAGCAGCTCGATGCGGCTAGCGGGAGGGCCCTTTCAAGAGACCCAGTACTTC

size: few
D: .
V: TRBV27
J: TRBJ2-7
CDR3: CASSLNGVEQYF
DNA: TGTGCCAGCAGTTTGAACGGGGTCGAGCAGTACTTC